This T cell receptor (beta chain) was identified during a study of a mutant IDH1 vaccine in newly diagnosed glioma. Looking at the study overall: Either 4-6 weeks after radiotherapy alone or alongside temozolomide, vaccination was begun. Earlier care involved radiotherapy, temozolomide, or both, and the majority received both.

With 1 base removed from V and 5 bases from J, the gap between germline ends came to 11 bases. CDR1 and CDR2 from the germline V gene are SEHNR and FQNEAQ (reference sequence). There are 14 residues in the CDR3. Described time point: week 23, last vaccination. Vaccination used 300 ug of mutant IDH1 20-mer peptide per dose, with topical imiquimod. Newly diagnosed WHO grade 3 or 4 IDH1-mutant, ATRX-lost astrocytomas were identified in the donors. Sequenced by immunoSEQ multiplex PCR; TCRdb stores in-frame clones only, minus some. The data contain approximately 82,000 clones, over 75% of them singletons. In regard to this clone: Its specificity is not known.

General study points: Vaccine-induced immune responses were detected in about 93% of patients.

The source material was PBMCs, sampled from a glioma patient whose treatment included an IDH1 peptide vaccine. The V gene is TRBV7-9, the J gene TRBJ2-5, with D hard to call. This clonotype was sampled from a man younger than 40 with glioma. Some clones in this sample may be carry-over from other donors' samples. The CDR3 loop reads CASSLGSSRETQYF. DNA for the CDR3: TGTGCCAGCAGCTTAGGGTCTAGTAGGGAGACCCAGTACTTC.